This TCR beta chain was sequenced in a study of T cells in Graves' hyperthyroidism and ophthalmopathy. Hyperthyroidism had been newly diagnosed in patients aged 18 to 65, and its duration was under 2 months. PBMCs were sourced from over 8.5 ml fresh peripheral blood. This clonotype was seen repeatedly, ten times or more. From RNA transcripts, TCR beta CDR3 regions were amplified. Initially, a first-round RT-PCR of the TCR CDR3 employed the HTBI primer set. TCRdb re-analysed the multiplex PCR reads in MiXCR, keeping a single row per CDR3 protein. Seen here are around 300,000 distinct CDR3 sequences, about an eighth observed once, and the top ten hold about 8%. Trimming at V came to 9 bases and at J to 3 bases, leaving 4 bases not matched to a gene. The CDR3 consists of 12 residues. Germline loops: CDR1 MDHEN, CDR2 SYDVKM.

The V call is TRBV28, the J call TRBJ2-7; TRBD2 matches 8 bases. Sequencing input: blood. The receptor was isolated from a woman in her thirties with Graves' hyperthyroidism that later progressed to Graves' ophthalmopathy. The CDR3 region is CASGSGSYEQYF. CDR3 DNA sequence: TGTGCCAGTGGAAGCGGGAGCTACGAGCAGTACTTC.